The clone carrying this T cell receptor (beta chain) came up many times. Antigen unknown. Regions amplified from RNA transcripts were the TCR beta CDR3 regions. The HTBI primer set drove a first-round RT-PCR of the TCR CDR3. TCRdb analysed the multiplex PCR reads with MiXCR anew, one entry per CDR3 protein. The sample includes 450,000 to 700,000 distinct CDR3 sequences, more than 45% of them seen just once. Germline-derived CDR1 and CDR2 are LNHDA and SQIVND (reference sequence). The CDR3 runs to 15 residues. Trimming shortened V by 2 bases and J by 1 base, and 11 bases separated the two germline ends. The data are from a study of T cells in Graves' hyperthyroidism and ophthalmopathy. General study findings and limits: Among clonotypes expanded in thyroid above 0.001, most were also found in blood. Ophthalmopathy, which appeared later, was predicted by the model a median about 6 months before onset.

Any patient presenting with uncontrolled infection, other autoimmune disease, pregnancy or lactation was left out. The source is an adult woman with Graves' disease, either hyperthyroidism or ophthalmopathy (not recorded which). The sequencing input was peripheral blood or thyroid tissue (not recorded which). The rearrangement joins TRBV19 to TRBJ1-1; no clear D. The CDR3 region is CASSIRGGKNTEAFF. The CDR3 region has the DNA TGTGCCAGTAGTATACGGGGAGGGAAGAACACTGAAGCTTTCTTT.